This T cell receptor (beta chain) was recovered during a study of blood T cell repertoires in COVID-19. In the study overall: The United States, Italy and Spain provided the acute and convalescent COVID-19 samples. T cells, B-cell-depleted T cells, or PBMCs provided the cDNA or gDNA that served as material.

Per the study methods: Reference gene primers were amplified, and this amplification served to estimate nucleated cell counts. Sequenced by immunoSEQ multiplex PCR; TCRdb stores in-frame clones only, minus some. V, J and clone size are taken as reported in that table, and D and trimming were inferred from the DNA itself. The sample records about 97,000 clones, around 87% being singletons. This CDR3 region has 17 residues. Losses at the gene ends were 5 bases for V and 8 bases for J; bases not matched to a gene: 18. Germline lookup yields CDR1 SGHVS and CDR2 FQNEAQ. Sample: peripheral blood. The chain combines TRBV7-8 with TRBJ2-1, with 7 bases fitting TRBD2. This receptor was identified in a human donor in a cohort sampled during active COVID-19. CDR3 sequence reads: CASSPYGGTSIRDEQFF. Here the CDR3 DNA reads TGTGCCAGCAGCCCCTACGGGGGGACCTCGATTAGGGATGAGCAGTTCTTC.